Given below is one TCR beta chain in context. Original handling: Estimates of nucleated cell counts were drawn from the amplification of reference gene primers. Here immunoSEQ multiplex PCR was the method, and the copy in TCRdb shows in-frame clones only, minus some. That table furnishes V, J and clone size, whereas the DNA furnished D and trimming. The table has around 120,000 clones, around 90% seen once; the top ten hold roughly 1.4%. The J segment lost 5 bases and the V segment lost 2 bases, leaving 4 bases of the junction unmatched. The CDR3 totals 17 residues. Germline loops: CDR1 MDHEN, CDR2 SYDVKM. This entry belongs to a study of blood T cell repertoires in COVID-19. Study context: The study drew acute and convalescent COVID-19 samples from the United States, Italy and Spain. In each case, the material was cDNA or gDNA derived from T cells, B-cell-depleted T cells, or PBMCs.

The receptor's source is a human donor in a cohort sampled during active COVID-19. Sample: peripheral blood. The chain combines TRBV28 with TRBJ2-1; TRBD2 matches at 15 bases. In nucleotides, the CDR3 is TGTGCCAGCAGTTTACGGACTAGCGGGAGGGCTGACAATGAGCAGTTCTTC. Protein sequence: CASSLRTSGRADNEQFF.